This T cell receptor (beta chain) was recovered during a study of shared clonotypes between healthy human individuals. General observations from the study: In having few donors, the study represented limited genetic and exposure-history diversity.

Profiled with immunoSEQ multiplex PCR; TCRdb holds only in-frame clones, not every one. The table lists fewer than 650,000 clones, approximately 80% of them singletons. Adult Caucasians living in Nashville, Tennessee made up all of the donors. A note on this clone: Antigen: not known.

V dropped 3 bases and J dropped 0; count of bases not matched to a gene: 6. This CDR3 spans 16 amino acids. From germline, CDR1 is SGHAT and CDR2 FQNNGV. The rearrangement uses TRBV11-2 and TRBJ2-3; TRBD2 aligns across 7 bases. The clonotype was recovered from a woman aged 40 to 50 in good health. Some clones in this sample may be carry-over from other donors' samples. Sequences were obtained from PBMCs. CDR3 coding DNA: TGTGCCAGCAGCTTTAGGCTAGCGGCTAGCACAGATACGCAGTATTTT. This encodes CASSFRLAASTDTQYF.